The sequence of this T cell receptor (beta chain) was determined in a study of OX40 agonist ivuxolimab in advanced cancers. As for the study in general: At approximately 83% male, the cohort had a mean age of 60 years, ranging from about 20 to 79.

Notes on the study in general: Clonal expansion among partial responders at 0.1-3.0 mg/kg ranked near the lowest. Expanded clones were, on average, more numerous among CD8+ T cells than CD4+.

Trimming removed 0 bases from V and 2 bases from J, with 26 bases in between. This CDR3 is built from 20 residues. Germline V gene data show CDR1 as GTSNPN and CDR2 as SVGIG (reference sequence). Blood specimens came from baseline, cycle 4 day 1, and cycle 7 day 1. Repertoires were generated with immunoSEQ multiplex PCR, while TCRdb's copy carries only in-frame clones and drops some. This table has 80,000 or so clones, about nine tenths appearing once. A remark on this clone: Its antigen is undetermined.

The genes are TRBV30 and TRBJ1-5; D perhaps matches TRBD1 (6 bases). The input for sequencing was CD4+ or CD8+ T cells sorted from blood, taken in a trial of the OX40 agonist ivuxolimab. The sequence was obtained from an adult with an advanced solid tumor such as melanoma, head and neck, liver or kidney cancer. CDR3 amino acids: CAWSVRGVQGTYGGNQPQHF. DNA of the CDR3: TGTGCCTGGAGTGTAAGGGGGGTGCAGGGGACCTATGGGGGCAATCAGCCCCAGCATTTT.